This T cell receptor beta chain derives from a study of blood T cell repertoires in COVID-19. Background on the study: Sources were T cells, B-cell-depleted T cells, or PBMCs; the material itself was cDNA or gDNA.

Germline V CDR1 and CDR2: LGHDT, YNNKEL (reference sequence). Trimming took 4 bases from V and 1 from J; bases not matched to a gene: 9. CDR3 length: 17 amino acids. The data were produced by immunoSEQ multiplex PCR, yet TCRdb's version contains in-frame clones alone and is incomplete. The sample yields tens of thousands of clones, 83% seen once. Sequencing was done on a sample of peripheral blood. The chain employs TRBV3-1 (or the pseudogene TRBV3-2) and TRBJ1-5, with TRBD1 matching 8 bases. This TCR was recovered from a man at least 80 years old with active or convalescent COVID-19. The CDR3 sequence is CASSPGQGAWSNQPQHF. The CDR3 DNA reads as TGTGCCAGCAGCCCCGGGCAGGGGGCCTGGAGCAATCAGCCCCAGCATTTT.